This TCR beta chain appears in the sequencing data of a study of T cell responses to AZD1222 COVID-19 vaccine. The study, taken as a whole, reports: Reportedly, close to half of spike-specific TCRs are directed against unmutated variant regions. Baseline seropositivity characterized only six or seven AZD1222 recipients.

Some clones are missing from TCRdb's copy, which holds only in-frame ones; the method was immunoSEQ multiplex PCR. The data show 150,000 or so clones, over 85% seen once. On this clone: What it binds is unknown.

The origin of this receptor is an adult in good health. The material sequenced was peripheral blood, taken on day 0 of AZD1222 vaccination.

The CDR3 region has the DNA TGTGCCAGCAGCCAAGATTTTGGCTCTGGGGCCAACGTCCTGACTTTC. This encodes CASSQDFGSGANVLTF. The chain carries TRBV3-1 (or the pseudogene TRBV3-2) and TRBJ2-6; no clear D gene. CDR1 LGHDT and CDR2 YNNKEL come from the germline V gene (reference sequence). V lost 0 bases and J 0 bases, leaving 6 bases between the germline ends. This CDR3 region has 16 residues.